This entry describes one T cell receptor (beta chain). Germline V lookup: CDR1 SGHVS, CDR2 FQNEAQ. The germline V and J ends were trimmed by 3 bases and 1 base, with 6 bases remaining between them. The CDR3 totals 13 residues. This sample was included in a study of T cell changes during pregnancy in multiple sclerosis. Repertoires were generated with immunoSEQ multiplex PCR, while TCRdb's copy carries only in-frame clones and drops some. In the table there are 130,000 or so clones, approximately 93% of which are singletons. This sample comprised peripheral blood, obtained before pregnancy. The rearrangement links TRBV7-8 to TRBJ1-1; no clear D. The clonotype originates from a female donor with multiple sclerosis, enrolled in a pregnancy study. The CDR3 protein is CASSFSENTEAFF. CDR3 coding DNA: TGTGCCAGCAGCTTCTCAGAGAACACTGAAGCTTTCTTT. The full variable domain, rest sourced from reference TRBV7-8 and TRBJ1-1, is GAGVSQSPRYKVAKRGQDVALRCDPISGHVSLFWYQQALGQGPEFLTYFQNEAQLDKSGLPSDRFFAERPEGSVSTLKIQRTQQEDSAVYLCASSFSENTEAFFGQGTRLTVV.